Many counts were recorded for the clone carrying this T cell receptor (beta chain). The sample belongs to a study of T cells in Graves' hyperthyroidism and ophthalmopathy. Amplified TCR beta CDR3 regions derived from RNA transcripts. HTBI primers drove first-round RT-PCR of the TCR CDR3. TCRdb reanalysed the multiplex PCR reads using MiXCR and keeps one entry per CDR3 protein. The top ten hold roughly 70% of the sample, which has hundreds of thousands of distinct CDR3 sequences, about 25% seen once. CDR3 length: 14 residues. Germline values: CDR1 SEHNR, CDR2 FQNEAQ (reference sequence). The ends lost 3 bases at V and 6 bases at J; junction bases unmatched: 0.

What was sequenced was blood. The rearrangement joins TRBV7-9 to TRBJ2-7; 15 nucleotides agree with TRBD2. The TCR originated in a man aged 50-60 years with Graves' hyperthyroidism. The CDR3 here is CASSLGLAGGEQYF. DNA of the CDR3: TGTGCCAGCAGCTTGGGACTAGCGGGAGGCGAGCAGTACTTC.